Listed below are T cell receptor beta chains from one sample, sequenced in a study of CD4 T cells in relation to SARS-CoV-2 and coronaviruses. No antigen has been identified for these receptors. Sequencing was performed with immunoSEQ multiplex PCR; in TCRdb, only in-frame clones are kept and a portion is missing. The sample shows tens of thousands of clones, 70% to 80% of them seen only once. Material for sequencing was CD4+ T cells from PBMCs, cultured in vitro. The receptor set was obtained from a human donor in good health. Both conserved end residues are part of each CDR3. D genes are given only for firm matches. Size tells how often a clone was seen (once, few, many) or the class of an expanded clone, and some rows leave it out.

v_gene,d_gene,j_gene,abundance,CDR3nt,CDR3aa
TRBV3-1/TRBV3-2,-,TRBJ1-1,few,TGTGCCAGCAGCCAAGCACGTTCCACTGAAGCTTTCTTT,CASSQARSTEAFF
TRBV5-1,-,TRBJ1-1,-,TGCGCCAGCAGCGCCAGGGGTCCGAACACTGAAGCTTTCTTT,CASSARGPNTEAFF
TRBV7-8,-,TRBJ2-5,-,TGTGCCAGCAGCCTTGAAGTGGAGACCCAGTACTTC,CASSLEVETQYF
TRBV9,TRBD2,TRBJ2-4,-,TGTGCCAGCAGTCCTAGCGGGAGTGAAAACATTCAGTACTTC,CASSPSGSENIQYF
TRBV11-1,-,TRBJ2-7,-,TGTGCCAGCAGCTTCGGGACCTCCTACGAGCAGTACTTC,CASSFGTSYEQYF
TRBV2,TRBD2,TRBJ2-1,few,TGTGCCAGCAGAACTAGCGGGAGCAATGAGCAGTTCTTC,CASRTSGSNEQFF
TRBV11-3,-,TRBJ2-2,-,TGTGCCAGCAGCTTAGTTCCCGGGGAGCTGTTTTTT,CASSLVPGELFF
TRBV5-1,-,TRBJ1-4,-,TGCGCCAGCAGCTTGGATCCGGGGGCGCGGGTTGAAAAACTGTTTTTT,CASSLDPGARVEKLFF
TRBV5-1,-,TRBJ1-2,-,TGCGCCAGCAGCCTTGATGTGGGGCATGGGTATGGCTACACCTTC,CASSLDVGHGYGYTF
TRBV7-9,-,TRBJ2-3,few,TGTGCCAGCCAGACAGGTGGCACAGATACGCAGTATTTT,CASQTGGTDTQYF
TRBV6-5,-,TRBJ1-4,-,TGTGCCAGCAGTACAGGTCTCGTTAATGAAAAACTGTTTTTT,CASSTGLVNEKLFF
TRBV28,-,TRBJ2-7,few,TGTGCCAGCCGACTGCCCCCTGGGGAGCAGTACTTC,CASRLPPGEQYF
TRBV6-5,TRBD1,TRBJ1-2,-,TGTGCCAGCACCAGGGACAGGGGGCGAGGAGGCTACACCTTC,CASTRDRGRGGYTF
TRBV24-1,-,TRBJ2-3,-,TGTGCCACCAGTGAGTGGACTTTCGATACGCAGTATTTT,CATSEWTFDTQYF
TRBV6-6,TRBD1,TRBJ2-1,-,TGTGCCAGCAGCACAACCGGGACAGGGGCCCACAATGAGCAGTTCTTC,CASSTTGTGAHNEQFF
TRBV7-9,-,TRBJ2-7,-,TGTGCCAGCAACCCGGTCGGACAGCCCTACGAGCAGTACTTC,CASNPVGQPYEQYF
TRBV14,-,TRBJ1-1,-,TGTGCCAGCAGCCACACGCTGAACACTGAAGCTTTCTTT,CASSHTLNTEAFF
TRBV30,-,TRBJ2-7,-,TGTGCCTGGAGGGGACACTTACAAATTTACGAGCAGTACTTC,CAWRGHLQIYEQYF
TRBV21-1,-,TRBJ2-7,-,TGTGCCAGCAGCAAAGGGGAGGGGGACAGGGGTGACGAGCAGTACTTC,CASSKGEGDRGDEQYF
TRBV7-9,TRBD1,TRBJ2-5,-,TGTGCCAGCAGCCCCAGGGGGCCAGAGACCCAGTACTTC,CASSPRGPETQYF
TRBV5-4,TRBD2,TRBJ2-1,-,TGTGCCAGCAGCCCCTTCGCCCTGAGCGGGGAGTCCTACAATGAGCAGTTCTTC,CASSPFALSGESYNEQFF
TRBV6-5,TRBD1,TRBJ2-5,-,TGTGCCAGCAGTTACCGGGACAGGGTCCCCGAGACCCAGTACTTC,CASSYRDRVPETQYF
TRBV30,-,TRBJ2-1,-,TGTGCCTGGAGTGGCCCCCTGACAGCATACAATGAGCAGTTCTTC,CAWSGPLTAYNEQFF
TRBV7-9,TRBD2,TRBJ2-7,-,TGTGCCAGCAGCTCTCGATTGACTAGCGGGAGTGGGACCTACGAGCAGTACTTC,CASSSRLTSGSGTYEQYF
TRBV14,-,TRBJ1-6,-,TGTGCCAGCAGCCAAGGAAATCAGGGAAATTCACCCCTCCACTTT,CASSQGNQGNSPLHF
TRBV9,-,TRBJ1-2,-,TGTGCCAGCAGCCGGGGGGGCTCCAGGGGAAACTATGGCTACACCTTC,CASSRGGSRGNYGYTF
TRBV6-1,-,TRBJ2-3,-,TGTGCCAGCAGTGGTGGGGTTAGGGTGGGCACAGATACGCAGTATTTT,CASSGGVRVGTDTQYF
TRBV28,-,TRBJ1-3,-,TGTGCCAGCAGTTTATCCCCCGGACAGTTAAGTGGAAACACCATATATTTT,CASSLSPGQLSGNTIYF
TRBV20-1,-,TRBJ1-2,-,TGCAGTGCTAGAGATGTAAATGGCTACACCTTC,CSARDVNGYTF
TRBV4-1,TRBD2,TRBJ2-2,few,TGCGCCAGCAGCCCCCCAACCGGACTAGCGACGAACACCGGGGAGCTGTTTTTT,CASSPPTGLATNTGELFF
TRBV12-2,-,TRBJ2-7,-,TGTGCAAGTCGCTTAGTAAGATATGACTACGAGCAGTACTTC,CASRLVRYDYEQYF
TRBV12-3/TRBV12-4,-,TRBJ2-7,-,TGTGCCAGTCGGGACGTCTACGAGCAGTACTTC,CASRDVYEQYF
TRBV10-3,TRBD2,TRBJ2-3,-,TGTGCCATGGGCGCTAGCGGAAGCACAGATACGCAGTATTTT,CAMGASGSTDTQYF
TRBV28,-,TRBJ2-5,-,TGTGCCAGCAGTTCAGGAAAAGAGACCCAGTACTTC,CASSSGKETQYF
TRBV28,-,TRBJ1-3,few,TGTGCCAGCAGTTTATCCCGTCCCGGAAACACCATATATTTT,CASSLSRPGNTIYF
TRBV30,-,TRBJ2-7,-,TGTGCCTGGGGAACAGGAGCTGGGGGCTACGAGCAGTACTTC,CAWGTGAGGYEQYF
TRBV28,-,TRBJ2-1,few,TGTGCCAGCAGACCCGGGACGGATATCAGCGAGCAGTTCTTC,CASRPGTDISEQFF
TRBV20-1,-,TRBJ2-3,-,TGCAGTGCTAACACAGATACGCAGTATTTT,CSANTDTQYF
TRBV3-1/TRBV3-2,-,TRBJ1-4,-,TGTGCCAGCAGCCTGACAGGAACTGCAACTAATGAAAAACTGTTTTTT,CASSLTGTATNEKLFF
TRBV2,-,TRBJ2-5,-,TGTGCCACGACTGACGGGATAAGAGAGACCCAGTACTTC,CATTDGIRETQYF
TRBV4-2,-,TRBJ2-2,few,TGTGCCAGCAGCCAAGGACTGAACACCGGGGAGCTGTTTTTT,CASSQGLNTGELFF
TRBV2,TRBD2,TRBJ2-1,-,TGTGCCAGCAGAAGCGGGAGCTCGTACAATGAGCAGTTCTTC,CASRSGSSYNEQFF
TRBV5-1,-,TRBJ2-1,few,TGCGCCAGCAGCGAGGGCCCATACAATGAGCAGTTCTTC,CASSEGPYNEQFF
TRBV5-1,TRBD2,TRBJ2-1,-,TGCGCCAGCTCCGCGGGGACTAGCGACTACAATGAGCAGTTCTTC,CASSAGTSDYNEQFF
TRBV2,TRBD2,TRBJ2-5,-,TGTGCCAGCAGCGGTGGACTAGCGGGAGTATCAGAGACCCAGTACTTC,CASSGGLAGVSETQYF